The T cell receptor (beta chain) described here comes from a study of a mutant IDH1 vaccine in newly diagnosed glioma (dated by TCRdb to the early 2020s). Context from the whole study: Eight vaccinations were administered to patients in weeks 1, 3, 5, 7, 11, 15, 19 and 23, corresponding to visits V03 through V10. Vaccination was initiated 4-6 weeks after radiotherapy alone, or concurrently with temozolomide cycles in the chemotherapy-containing groups. For exploratory analyses, under 30 treated patients had longitudinal TCRB deep sequencing done wherever samples were available. Peripheral blood samples were drawn at six visits, namely V03 (baseline), V05, V07, V10, V12 and V13. The approximately 33 treated patients were approximately 62% male and about 38% female, with a mean age of approximately 40 years. Prior to enrollment, patients had been given standard therapy consisting of radiotherapy alone, temozolomide alone, or radiochemotherapy with temozolomide, with the combination given to most patients. What the work shows at the level of the full study, not this receptor alone: Selection of PBMC samples for TCRB deep sequencing was based on availability. The authors stated that sample limitations prevented analyses of patient blood samples from being reproduced. Pseudoprogression appeared unrelated to alterations in the top peripheral T cell clonotypes detected by TCRB sequencing. Immune responses induced by the vaccine were seen in more than 85% of patients across multiple MHC alleles.

The library relied on the immunoSEQ multiplex PCR assay. Following the manufacturer's protocol, the hsTCRB Kit was used to amplify rearranged TCR beta chain sequences. An Illumina MiSeq was used to sequence the TCRB libraries. Under the source paper's analysis protocol: Demultiplexing, trimming and gene mapping were performed with the kit vendor's proprietary platform. TCRdb re-hosts the immuneACCESS table, in-frame sequences only. Its copies lack some clones; in the studies checked, an unresolved V gene accounts for under half of them, and the cause for the rest is not known. V and J calls and clone size are as listed in that table; D and trimming were resolved from the DNA. This sample comprises about 64,000 clones, approximately 88% of them detected only once. The top ten constitute 8.5% to 9.5% of the sample. The sample's time point label, decoded: week 11, during vaccination. A 20-mer mutant IDH1 peptide at 300 micrograms in Montanide made up each vaccine dose, which was injected subcutaneously together with topical imiquimod. All donors had newly diagnosed IDH1-mutant astrocytomas of WHO grade 3 or 4 that showed loss of nuclear ATRX. The samples were drawn from NOA16, a multicentre, single-arm, open-label phase I trial in Germany that tested a mutant IDH1 peptide vaccine in humans for the first time. Genomic DNA for TCRB sequencing was isolated from EDTA blood with the DNeasy Blood and Tissue Kit.

CDR1 MNHEY and CDR2 SVGAGI were looked up in the germline V gene. Spanning cysteine to phenylalanine, the CDR3 consists of 15 amino acids. The kept DNA is CDR3 alone, 45 bases in frame from the first base. The junction carries 13 bases between V and J, which are trimmed by 0 bases and 4 bases respectively. Concerning this clone: Its binding antigen is unknown. No base-level quality is on record; no much larger clone is a single base apart.

The sequence is built from TRBV6-5 and TRBJ2-7; the D region possibly corresponds to TRBD1 (6 bases align). The specimen comprised PBMCs, sampled from a glioma patient whose treatment included an IDH1 peptide vaccine. The TCR was taken from a woman aged 45 to 65 with glioma. The CDR3 amino acid sequence is: CASSYSGTSLYEQYF. The nucleotide sequence reads TGTGCCAGCAGTTACTCTGGGACATCCTTATACGAGCAGTACTTC.